Each of the 10 T cell receptor beta chains below was sequenced from the same sample in a study of human T cells and chemical hapten exposure. Indicated time point: patch test 3, about 24 weeks after DPC sensitization. Stated treatment: therapeutic diphenylcyclopropenone sensitization with weekly scalp DPC. TCRdb fed the RACE reads into MiXCR, producing one record per CDR3 protein. The sample includes roughly 200,000 distinct CDR3 sequences, under 25% of them seen just once. Sequenced here: whole blood, sampled in connection with sensitization to the hapten diphenylcyclopropenone (DPC). The receptors were gathered from a woman aged 40 to 50 with alopecia areata. Some clones in this sample may be carry-over from other donors' samples.

V is TRBV28 and J is TRBJ2-3; no firm D call. Trimming stripped 3 bases from V and 2 bases from J, with 21 bases between. The CDR3 contains 18 residues. Germline values: CDR1 MDHEN, CDR2 SYDVKM. The CDR3 protein is CASSLAAVQFPSTDTQYF. The CDR3 DNA is TGTGCCAGCAGTTTGGCGGCCGTACAGTTTCCCTCCACAGATACGCAGTATTTT.

The chain combines TRBV7-9 with TRBJ2-3, with D possibly matching TRBD1 (6 bases). This CDR3 is 14 amino acids long. CDR1 is SEHNR, CDR2 FQNEAQ, per germline (reference sequence). The V end lost 4 bases, the J end lost 3 bases, and 11 bases lay between the germline ends. This CDR3 reads CASSSITGTDTQYF. DNA of the CDR3: TGTGCCAGCAGCTCCATTACAGGGACAGATACGCAGTATTTT.

This clonotype was seen ten or more times. The genes are TRBV6-5 and TRBJ2-1; possibly TRBD2 for D (7 bases). CDR1 is MNHEY and CDR2 is SVGAGI in the germline V gene. V was trimmed by 2 bases and J by 9 bases, leaving 23 bases between them. This CDR3 has 17 amino acids. This CDR3 reads CASSYGRGAGAHGEQFF. CDR3 nucleotide sequence: TGTGCCAGCAGTTACGGCCGGGGGGCGGGAGCCCACGGTGAGCAGTTCTTC.

This rearrangement joins TRBV5-1 to TRBJ2-7, with D unclear. The germline V gene encodes CDR1 SGHRS and CDR2 YFSETQ. The CDR3 covers 14 residues. V was pared by 0 bases and J by 0 bases, with 7 bases between. In nucleotides, the CDR3 is TGCGCCAGCAGCTTGGCCTCCCGCTCCTACGAGCAGTACTTC. Residues: CASSLASRSYEQYF.

This clonotype was observed a few times. The genes are TRBV4-1 and TRBJ2-2; D gene uncertain. V was trimmed by 0 bases and J by 5 bases, leaving 10 bases between them. The germline V gene encodes CDR1 MGHRA and CDR2 YSYEKL. The CDR3 length is 15 residues. The CDR3 protein is CASSQEGLLTGELFF. CDR3 coding DNA: TGCGCCAGCAGCCAAGAGGGGTTACTTACCGGGGAGCTGTTTTTT.

In this sample, this clonotype turned up a few times. The chain is built from TRBV6-2 or TRBV6-3 and TRBJ2-6, with TRBD1 identical over 7 bases. CDR1 and CDR2 (germline): MNHEY, SVGEGT. This CDR3 region has 16 residues. J gave up 2 bases and V 7 bases, and 8 bases lay outside the gene matches. The CDR3 sequence is CASISRGFPGANVLTF. DNA of the CDR3: TGTGCCAGCATCTCCAGGGGGTTTCCTGGGGCCAACGTCCTGACTTTC.

This clonotype was picked up many times. The chain uses TRBV29-1 and TRBJ1-2, with D maybe TRBD1 (5 bases). Germline CDR1 reads SQVTM; CDR2 reads ANQGSEA. CDR3 length equals 13 residues. The V gene lost 5 bases and the J gene lost 8 bases, with 18 bases spanning the gap. The CDR3 DNA follows: TGCAGCGTTAAAACTATGACAGCGCTCGGCTACACCTTC. Protein: CSVKTMTALGYTF.

This clonotype occurred a few times. The rearrangement links TRBV28 to TRBJ2-1, with unresolved D. The CDR3 runs 13 residues. Germline V CDR1 and CDR2: MDHEN, SYDVKM. V dropped 5 bases and J dropped 9 bases, with 14 bases sitting between them. CDR3 DNA: TGTGCCAGCAGTCCCGCGACTTCTCTTGAGCAGTTCTTC. Residues: CASSPATSLEQFF.

In this sample, this clonotype turned up a few times. The chain combines TRBV9 with TRBJ2-7, with TRBD2 matching 12 bases. The CDR3 runs 14 residues. Germline V gives CDR1 SGDLS, CDR2 YYNGEE. With V trimmed by 3 bases and J by 6 bases, 4 bases remained unmatched. In nucleotides, the CDR3 is TGTGCCAGCAGCGCGCTAGCGGGAGGGGGCGAGCAGTACTTC. Translating it yields CASSALAGGGEQYF. The variable domain in full, with the rest retrieved from reference TRBV9 and TRBJ2-7, is DSGVTQTPKHLITATGQRVTLRCSPRSGDLSVYWYQQSLDQGLQFLIQYYNGEERAKGNILERFSAQQFPDLHSELNLSSLELGDSALYFCASSALAGGGEQYFGPGTRLTVT.

This clonotype has just a few counts. The chain links TRBV7-9 to TRBJ1-2, with D unresolved. V was trimmed by 6 bases and J by 4 bases, leaving 12 bases between them. Germline V gene lookup returns CDR1 SEHNR and CDR2 FQNEAQ (reference sequence). CDR3 length: 13 residues. In DNA, the CDR3 is TGTGCCAGCAGAGAGGGAGTCGGCTATGGCTACACCTTC. This codes for CASREGVGYGYTF.